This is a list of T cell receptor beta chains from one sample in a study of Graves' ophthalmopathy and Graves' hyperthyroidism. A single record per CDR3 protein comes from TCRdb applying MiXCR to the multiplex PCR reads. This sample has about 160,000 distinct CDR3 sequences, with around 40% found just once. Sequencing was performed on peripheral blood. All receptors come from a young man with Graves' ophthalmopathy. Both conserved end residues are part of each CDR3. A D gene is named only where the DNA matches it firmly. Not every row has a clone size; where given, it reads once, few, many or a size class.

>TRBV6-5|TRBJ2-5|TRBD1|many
TGTGCCAGCAGCCGAGACAGGGGGAAGAAAGAGACCCAGTACTTC
CASSRDRGKKETQYF
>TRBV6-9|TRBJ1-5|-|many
TGTGCCAGCAGTTTGGCTACAGGGTGGAATCAGCCCCAGCATTTT
CASSLATGWNQPQHF
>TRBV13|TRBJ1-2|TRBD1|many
TGTGCCAGCAGCTTACGACAGGGTAATAACTATGGCTACACCTTC
CASSLRQGNNYGYTF
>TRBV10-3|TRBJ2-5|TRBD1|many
TGTGCCATCAGTGAGTCCACCGAGACAGGGATGACCCAGTACTTC
CAISESTETGMTQYF
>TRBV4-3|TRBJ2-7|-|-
TGCGCCAGCAGCCCAGGTGGGCAGGGGAGAGAGGAGCAGTACTTC
CASSPGGQGREEQYF
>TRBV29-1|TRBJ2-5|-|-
TGCAGCGTTGTAGAGGGGATTACCGCATCCCAAGAGACCCAGTACTTC
CSVVEGITASQETQYF
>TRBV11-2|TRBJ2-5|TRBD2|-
TGTGCCAGCAGCTCCTCAGAGGGAGGGCAAGAGACCCAGTACTTC
CASSSSEGGQETQYF
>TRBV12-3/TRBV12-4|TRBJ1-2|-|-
TGTGCCAGCAGCACCGGGTTTAACTATGGCTACACCTTC
CASSTGFNYGYTF
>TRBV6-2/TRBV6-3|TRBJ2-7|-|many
TGTGCCAGCAGTACGCCGGGACGGGGCTACGAGCAGTACTTC
CASSTPGRGYEQYF
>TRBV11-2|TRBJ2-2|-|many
TGTGCCAGCAGTGTAGGAGGGAGTGGGGCCACCGGGGAGCTGTTTTTT
CASSVGGSGATGELFF
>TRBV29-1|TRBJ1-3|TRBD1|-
TGCAGCGCCGGACAGGGGATCTCTGGAAACACCATATATTTT
CSAGQGISGNTIYF
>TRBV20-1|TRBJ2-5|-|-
TGCAGTGCTAGAGATCCAGGGAAACGGCAAGAGACCCAGTACTTC
CSARDPGKRQETQYF
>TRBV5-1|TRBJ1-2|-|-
TGCGCCAGCAGCTTGGGGGACACCAACTATGGCTACACCTTC
CASSLGDTNYGYTF
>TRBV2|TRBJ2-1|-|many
TGTGCCAGCAGTGAATATCAGAGCTACAATGAGCAGTTCTTC
CASSEYQSYNEQFF
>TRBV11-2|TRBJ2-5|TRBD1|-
TGTGCCAGCAGCTTAGGGGTCGACAGGGTGGAGACCCAGTACTTC
CASSLGVDRVETQYF
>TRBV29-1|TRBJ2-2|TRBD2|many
TGCAGCGTTATGCTAGCGGTAAACACCGGGGAGCTGTTTTTT
CSVMLAVNTGELFF
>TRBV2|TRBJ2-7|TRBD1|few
TGTGCCAGCAGTGAAGCCAGGGGGCTCCTGGGCGAGCAGTACTTC
CASSEARGLLGEQYF
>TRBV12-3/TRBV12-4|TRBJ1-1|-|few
TGTGCCAGCACTCGCGCCGGGATTAACACTGAAGCTTTCTTT
CASTRAGINTEAFF
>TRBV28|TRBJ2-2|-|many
TGTGCCAGCAGTTGGCCCACCGGGGAGCTGTTTTTT
CASSWPTGELFF
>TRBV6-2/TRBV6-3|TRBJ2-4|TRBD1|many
TGTGCCAGTGGACAGGGGGTTCCTATTCAGTACTTC
CASGQGVPIQYF
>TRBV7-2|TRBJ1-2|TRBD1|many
TGTGCCAGCAGCGCCCAACAGGGGGTCCCTTATGGCTACACCTTC
CASSAQQGVPYGYTF
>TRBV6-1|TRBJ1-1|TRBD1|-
TGTGCCAGCACTCCGGACAGGCCGAACACTGAAGCTTTCTTT
CASTPDRPNTEAFF
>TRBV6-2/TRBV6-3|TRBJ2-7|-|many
TGTGCCAGCAGTTACTCGATCGAGCAGTACTTC
CASSYSIEQYF
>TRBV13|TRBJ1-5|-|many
TGTGCCAGCAGCTTAGGAGGGCAGGCCTCGGGGGCCCAGCATTTT
CASSLGGQASGAQHF
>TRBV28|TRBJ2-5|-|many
TGTGCCAGCAGTCCGGAGGAGACCCAGTACTTC
CASSPEETQYF
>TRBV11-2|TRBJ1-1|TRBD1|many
TGTGCCAGCAGCGCCCAAGGGGGCTCTGAAGCTTTCTTT
CASSAQGGSEAFF
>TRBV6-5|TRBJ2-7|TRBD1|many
TGTGCCAGCAGTTACTCTAGGACAGGGACCGAGCAGTACTTC
CASSYSRTGTEQYF
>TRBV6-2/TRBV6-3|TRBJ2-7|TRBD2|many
TGTGCCAGTTTCGAAGGCGGGAGGGCCTCGTACGAGCAGTACTTC
CASFEGGRASYEQYF
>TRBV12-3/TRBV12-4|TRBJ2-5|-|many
TGTGCCAGCAGTTTATACCGGAGGGCGCCCCAAGAGACCCAGTACTTC
CASSLYRRAPQETQYF
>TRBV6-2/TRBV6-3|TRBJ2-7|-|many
TGTGCCAGCAGTTACTGGGCGGGACCCTACGAGCAGTACTTC
CASSYWAGPYEQYF
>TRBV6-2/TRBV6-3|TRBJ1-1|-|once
TGTGCCAGCAGTTTTTTACCAATCACTGAAGCTTTCTTT
CASSFLPITEAFF
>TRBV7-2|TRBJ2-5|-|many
TGTGCCAGCAGCTTAGCGGGTAGACAGGAGGTGACCCAGTACTTC
CASSLAGRQEVTQYF
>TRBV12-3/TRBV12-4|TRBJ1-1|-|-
TGTGCCAGCAGAGACGTCCCTTCTGAAGCTTTCTTT
CASRDVPSEAFF
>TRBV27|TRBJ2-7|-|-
TGTGCCAGCAGTTTAACCCTTGGGACCTCCTACGAGCAGTACTTC
CASSLTLGTSYEQYF
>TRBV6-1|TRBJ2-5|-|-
TGTGCCAGCACGCCTGAGACCCGAGAGACCCAGTACTTC
CASTPETRETQYF
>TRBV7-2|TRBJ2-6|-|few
TGTGCCAGCAGCTTAGGAGGGCGCGACAACGTCCTGACTTTC
CASSLGGRDNVLTF
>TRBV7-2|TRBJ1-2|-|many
TGTGCCAGCAGCGCCGACGGGGCGGTGGGTGGCTACACCTTC
CASSADGAVGGYTF
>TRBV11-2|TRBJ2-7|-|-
TGTGCCAGCAGCTTATACCATCTCGTCGGAGGGGACTTCTACGAGCAGTACTTC
CASSLYHLVGGDFYEQYF
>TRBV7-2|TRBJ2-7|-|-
TGTGCCAGCAGCTTCCGGGGCCCGGAGTACGAGCAGTACTTC
CASSFRGPEYEQYF
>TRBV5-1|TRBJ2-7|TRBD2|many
TGCGCCAGCAGCTGGGGACTAGCGGCCTCCTACGAGCAGTACTTC
CASSWGLAASYEQYF
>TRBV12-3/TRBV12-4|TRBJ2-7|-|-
TGTGCCAGCAGTCCACGCGGAGGGGGCGGATACGAGCAGTACTTC
CASSPRGGGGYEQYF
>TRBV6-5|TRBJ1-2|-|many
TGTGCCAGCAGACTCCGTGCTGAAGGGGCGCTTAGGAACTATGGCTACACCTTC
CASRLRAEGALRNYGYTF
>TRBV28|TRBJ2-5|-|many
TGTGCCAGCAGACAGGTCCTACAAGAGACCCAGTACTTC
CASRQVLQETQYF
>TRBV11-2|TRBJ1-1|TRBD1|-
TGTGCCAGCAGCTTAGTCAGGGGGAAGATGAACACTGAAGCTTTCTTT
CASSLVRGKMNTEAFF
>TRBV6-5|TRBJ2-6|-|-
TGTGCCAGCAGTTACTCGACGCACTCTGGGGCCAACGTCCTGACTTTC
CASSYSTHSGANVLTF
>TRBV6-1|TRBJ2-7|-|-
TGTGCCAGCAGTCTCCCTTCCGGTACCTACGAGCAGTACTTC
CASSLPSGTYEQYF
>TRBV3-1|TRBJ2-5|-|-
TGTGCCAGCAACCCCGCCAGGGGGGGCAGCGAGACCCAGTACTTC
CASNPARGGSETQYF
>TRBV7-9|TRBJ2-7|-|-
TGTGCCAGCAGCGGACGACAGTACGAGCAGTACTTC
CASSGRQYEQYF
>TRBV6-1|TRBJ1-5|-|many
TGTGCCAGCAGTGTGACTGTTTTAGGATGGAATCAGCCCCAGCATTTT
CASSVTVLGWNQPQHF